The source of this T cell receptor (beta chain) is a study of blood T cells in healthy people across ages. The authors ran a second PCR of roughly 6 to 12 cycles using a sample-barcoded 5' primer and a J-beta primer mix. MiXCR, applied by TCRdb to the 5' RACE reads, yields one record per CDR3 protein. The sample includes fewer than 1.5 million distinct CDR3 sequences, about 43% seen only once; the top ten take roughly 7.9%. Study results and caveats: Per million T cells, TCR beta diversity dropped about linearly as age rose.

Trimming took off 6 bases at V and 13 bases at J, with 19 bases between the two ends. The CDR3 runs 13 residues. CDR1 SEHNR and CDR2 FQNEAQ come from the germline V gene (reference sequence). This clonotype was counted only a few times. Antigen unknown. The sample comprised blood. The genes are TRBV7-9 and TRBJ2-4; perhaps TRBD2 as D (6 bases). This clonotype was obtained from a woman aged 18-29 years in good health. CDR3 sequence reads: CASSPLGRWEQYF. The CDR3 DNA reads as TGTGCCAGCAGTCCTTTGGGGAGGTGGGAGCAGTACTTC.